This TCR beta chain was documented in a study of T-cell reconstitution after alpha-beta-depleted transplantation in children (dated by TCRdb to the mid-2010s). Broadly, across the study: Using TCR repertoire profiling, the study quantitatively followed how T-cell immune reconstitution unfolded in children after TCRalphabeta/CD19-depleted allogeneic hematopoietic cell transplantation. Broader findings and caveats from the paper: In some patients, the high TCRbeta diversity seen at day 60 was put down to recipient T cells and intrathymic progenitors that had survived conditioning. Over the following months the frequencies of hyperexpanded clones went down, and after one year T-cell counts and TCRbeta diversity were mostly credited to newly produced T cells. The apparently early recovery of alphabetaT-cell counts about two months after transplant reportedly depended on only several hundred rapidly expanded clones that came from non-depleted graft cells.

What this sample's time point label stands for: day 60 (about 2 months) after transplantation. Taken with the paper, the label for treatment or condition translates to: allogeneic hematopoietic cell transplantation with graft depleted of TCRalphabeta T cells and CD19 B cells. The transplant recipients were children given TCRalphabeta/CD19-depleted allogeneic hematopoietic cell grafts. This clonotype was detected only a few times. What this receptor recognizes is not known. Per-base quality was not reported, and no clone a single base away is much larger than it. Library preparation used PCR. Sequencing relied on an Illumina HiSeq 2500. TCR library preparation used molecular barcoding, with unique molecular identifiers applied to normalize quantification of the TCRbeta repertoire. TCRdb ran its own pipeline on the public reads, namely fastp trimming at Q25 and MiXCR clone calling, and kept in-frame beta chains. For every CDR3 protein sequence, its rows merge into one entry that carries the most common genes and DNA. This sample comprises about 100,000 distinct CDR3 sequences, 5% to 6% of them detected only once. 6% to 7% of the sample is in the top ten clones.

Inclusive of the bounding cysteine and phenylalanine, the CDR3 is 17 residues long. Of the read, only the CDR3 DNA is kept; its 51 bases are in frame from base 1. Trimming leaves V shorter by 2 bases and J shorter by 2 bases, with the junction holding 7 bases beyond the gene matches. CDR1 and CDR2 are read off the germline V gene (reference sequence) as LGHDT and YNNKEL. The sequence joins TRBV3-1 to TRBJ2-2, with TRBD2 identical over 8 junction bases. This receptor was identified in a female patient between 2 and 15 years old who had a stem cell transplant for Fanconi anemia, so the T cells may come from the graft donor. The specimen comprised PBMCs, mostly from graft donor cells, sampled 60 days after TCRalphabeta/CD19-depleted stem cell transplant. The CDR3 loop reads CASSQSGLAFNTGELFF. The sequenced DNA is TGTGCCAGCAGCCAATCTGGACTAGCCTTCAACACCGGGGAGCTGTTTTTT.